The 3 T cell receptor beta chains reported below all come from one sample, sequenced in a study of T cell changes during pregnancy in multiple sclerosis. Only in-frame clones appear in the TCRdb table, and some are missing; sequencing was by immunoSEQ multiplex PCR. The sample records over 50,000 clones, over 80% being singletons. The input for sequencing was peripheral blood, taken in the first trimester of pregnancy. Receptors originate from a female donor in good health, enrolled as a control in a pregnancy study.

This clone occurred a few times. The chain employs TRBV19 and TRBJ1-1; the D is unclear. The ends were cut back, 6 bases at V and 7 bases at J, with 12 bases in the middle. Germline lookup yields CDR1 LNHDA and CDR2 SQIVND (reference sequence). This CDR3 comprises 12 residues. For the CDR3, the DNA is TGTGCCAGTAGAGGAGCTAAACTTGAAGCTTTCTTT. Encoded protein: CASRGAKLEAFF.

The chain employs TRBV6-4 and TRBJ2-2; 8 bases map to TRBD2. In germline, CDR1 is MRHNA, CDR2 SNTAGT. CDR3 length: 16 amino acids. J was trimmed by 3 bases and V by 3 bases; bases with no gene match: 6. CDR3 in amino acids: CASSEFGTRDTGELFF. The CDR3 DNA sequence: TGTGCCAGCAGTGAATTCGGGACTAGGGACACCGGGGAGCTGTTTTTT.

The chain recombines TRBV15 with TRBJ1-5; D unclear. Germline assignment: CDR1 LNHNV and CDR2 YYDKDF (reference sequence). CDR3 length: 13 residues. V lost 1 base and J 9 bases, leaving 10 bases between the germline ends. The DNA for the CDR3 is TGTGCCACCAGCAGAGGAGGGATTGGGCCCCAGCATTTT. Its translation is CATSRGGIGPQHF.